The 5 T cell receptor beta chains given below trace back to one sample, sequenced in a study of beta chain features in type 1 diabetes. What was sequenced were expressed TCRB transcripts, since all of the isolated RNA had been reverse transcribed. Profiling relied on immunoSEQ multiplex PCR, and the TCRdb table lists in-frame clones only, not all of them. In the table there are about 180,000 clones, approximately 8% of which are singletons. General study findings and limits: Shortening that was moderate but significant affected the TCRB CDR3s of Type 1 diabetes patients in all four CD4+ subsets.

No antigen has been identified for these receptors. Sequenced: central memory CD4+ T cells from blood. The receptors were gathered from a woman between 35 and 50 years old with type 1 diabetes.

The chain carries TRBV7-3 and TRBJ2-5; D gene unclear. The CDR3 has 12 amino acids. The germline gives CDR1 SGHTA, CDR2 FQGTGA. Between the trimmed V and J ends, which lost 5 bases and 4 bases, there was a span of 8 bases. CDR3 DNA: TGTGCCAGCAGCCCAGTGGTAGAGACCCAGTACTTC. Translating it yields CASSPVVETQYF. Looking up the rest from reference TRBV7-3 and TRBJ2-5 gives the full variable domain: GAGVSQTPSNKVTEKGKYVELRCDPISGHTALYWYRQSLGQGPEFLIYFQGTGAADDSGLPNDRFFAVRPEGSVSTLKIQRTERGDSAVYLCASSPVVETQYFGPGTRLLVL.

This clone was detected a few times. This rearrangement joins TRBV27 to TRBJ1-2; the D gene is possibly TRBD1 (6 bases). V shed 5 bases and J shed 4 bases, with 14 bases lying between them. Germline values: CDR1 MNHEY, CDR2 SMNVEV (reference sequence). The CDR3 sequence is 14 residues long. CDR3 residues: CASSIGGRRYGYTF. The DNA of the CDR3 is TGTGCCAGCAGTATCGGGGGGCGGCGCTATGGCTACACCTTC.

The chain employs TRBV11-3 and TRBJ2-3; 7 bases align to TRBD2. This CDR3 has 14 residues. Germline assignment: CDR1 SGHNT and CDR2 YENEEA. Trimming at V came to 4 bases and at J to 1 base, leaving 2 bases not matched to a gene. The CDR3 loop is CASSSSGRTDTQYF. The CDR3 DNA is TGTGCCAGCAGCTCTAGCGGCCGCACAGATACGCAGTATTTT.

The J gene is TRBJ2-1, the V gene TRBV5-8; TRBD1 aligns across 12 bases. With V trimmed by 3 bases and J by 10 bases, 8 bases remained unmatched. Germline CDR1 reads SGHTS; CDR2 reads YDEGEE. The CDR3 has 15 residues. The CDR3 loop reads CASSSGTGGAEEQFF. CDR3 sequence (DNA): TGTGCCAGCAGCTCCGGGACAGGGGGCGCGGAAGAGCAGTTCTTC.

The table lists this clone with many counts. The chain carries TRBV23-1 and TRBJ1-1; TRBD1 might be the D (6 bases). TRBV23-1 is classed as an ORF, of uncertain function. CDR3 size: 14 residues. V was clipped by 7 bases and J by 2 bases, with 14 bases between them. CDR3 coding DNA: TGCGCCAGCAAAGGGACACCAACTAACACTGAAGCTTTCTTT. Encoded protein: CASKGTPTNTEAFF.